Below, one TCR beta chain is given with its context. The record originates from a study of blood T cell repertoires in COVID-19. Study in general: The United States, Italy and Spain supplied acute and convalescent COVID-19 samples.

Germline values: CDR1 SGHVS, CDR2 FQNEAQ. The CDR3 contains 15 residues. J gave up 2 bases and V 5 bases, and 7 bases lay outside the gene matches. In the authors' workflow: Quantification of nucleated cells was approximated via reference gene primer amplification. TCRdb keeps only in-frame clones here, not all; method: immunoSEQ multiplex PCR. Clonal size and the V and J genes are those of that table, whereas D and trimming came from the DNA. Among fewer than 200,000 clones listed, around 80% were seen once. The age range of participants was about 18 to 95 years, with residence in some 25 US areas. Either two negative PCRs, clearance, or symptom resolution qualified Cohort 3 donors as recovered.

The source material was PBMCs or T cells enriched from blood (not recorded which). This sequence originates from a middle-aged man who had recovered from COVID-19. This rearrangement joins TRBV7-8 to TRBJ2-3; 7 bases match TRBD2. CDR3 in amino acids: CASSREAGITDTQYF. In nucleotides, the CDR3 is TGTGCCAGCAGCCGCGAAGCGGGGATCACAGATACGCAGTATTTT.